This paragraph reports one T cell receptor beta chain. The sample belongs to a study of shared clonotypes between healthy human individuals. Study summary: A couple of female and three male donors aged 18 to 49 were enrolled.

The germline V gene encodes CDR1 MDHEN and CDR2 SYDVKM. The CDR3 loop spans 17 amino acids. The ends lost 5 bases at V and 5 bases at J; junction bases unmatched: 14. Data came from immunoSEQ multiplex PCR; TCRdb stores just in-frame clones and leaves some out. The sample has hundreds of thousands of clones, roughly four fifths seen once. The sample comprised PBMCs. The V gene is TRBV28, the J gene TRBJ2-2; 7 bases are a match to TRBD2. The clonotype originates from a woman aged 35 to 49 in good health. Some clones in this sample may be carry-over from other donors' samples. The CDR3 loop reads CASSPPGGRGCTGELFF. The DNA for the CDR3 is TGTGCCAGCAGTCCCCCGGGCGGGAGAGGATGTACCGGGGAGCTGTTTTTT.